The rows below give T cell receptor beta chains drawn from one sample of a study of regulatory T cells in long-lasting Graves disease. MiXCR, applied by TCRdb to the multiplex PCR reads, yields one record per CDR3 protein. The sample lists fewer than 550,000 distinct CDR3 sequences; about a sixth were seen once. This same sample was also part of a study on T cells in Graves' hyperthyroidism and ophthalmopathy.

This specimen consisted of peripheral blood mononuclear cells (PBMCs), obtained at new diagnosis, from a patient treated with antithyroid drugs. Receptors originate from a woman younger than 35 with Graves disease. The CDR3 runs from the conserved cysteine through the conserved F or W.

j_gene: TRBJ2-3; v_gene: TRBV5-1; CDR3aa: CASSLVGAGRGTDTQYF
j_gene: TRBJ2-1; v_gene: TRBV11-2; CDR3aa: CASSAGLVRYEQFF
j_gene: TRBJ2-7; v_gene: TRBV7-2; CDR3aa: CASSLGDIYEQYF
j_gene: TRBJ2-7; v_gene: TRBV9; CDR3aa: CASSGREGTTEQYF
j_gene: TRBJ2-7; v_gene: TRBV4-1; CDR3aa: CASRELYRGLHEQYF
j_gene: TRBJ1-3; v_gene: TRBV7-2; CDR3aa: CASSKARGRLENTIYF
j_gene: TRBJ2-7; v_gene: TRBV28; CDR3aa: CASSLWGIAYEQYF
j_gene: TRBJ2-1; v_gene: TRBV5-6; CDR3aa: CASSERGAGEIYNEQFF
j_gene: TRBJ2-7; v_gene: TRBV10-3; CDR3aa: CAISESKGNSRQRDKTYEQYF
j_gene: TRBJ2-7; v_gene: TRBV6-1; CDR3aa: CASILGGDFSYEQYF
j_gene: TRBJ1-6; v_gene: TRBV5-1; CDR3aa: CASSSGTANVNSPLHF
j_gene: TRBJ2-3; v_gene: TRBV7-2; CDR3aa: CASSPGTATDTQYF
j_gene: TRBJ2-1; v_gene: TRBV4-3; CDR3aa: CASSQGLYNEQFF
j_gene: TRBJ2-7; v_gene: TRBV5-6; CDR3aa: CASSPPMTGPLSYEQYF
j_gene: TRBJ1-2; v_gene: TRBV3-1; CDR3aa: CASSPLDSFNYGYTF
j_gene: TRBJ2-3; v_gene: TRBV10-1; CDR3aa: CARDGAGVFTDTQYF
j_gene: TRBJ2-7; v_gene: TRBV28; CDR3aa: CASGGGIYEQYF
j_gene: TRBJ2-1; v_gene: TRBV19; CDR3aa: CASSIVPQGSYNEQFF
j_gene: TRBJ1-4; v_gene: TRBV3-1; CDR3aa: CASSRGQLNEKLFF
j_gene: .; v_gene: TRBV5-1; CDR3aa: CASSLGTENYEQYF
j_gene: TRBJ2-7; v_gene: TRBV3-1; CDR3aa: CASSQGTPKLVEQYF
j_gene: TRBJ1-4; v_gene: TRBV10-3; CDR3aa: CAISVTGNEKLFF
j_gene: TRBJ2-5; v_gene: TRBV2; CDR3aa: CASSELSGRETQYF